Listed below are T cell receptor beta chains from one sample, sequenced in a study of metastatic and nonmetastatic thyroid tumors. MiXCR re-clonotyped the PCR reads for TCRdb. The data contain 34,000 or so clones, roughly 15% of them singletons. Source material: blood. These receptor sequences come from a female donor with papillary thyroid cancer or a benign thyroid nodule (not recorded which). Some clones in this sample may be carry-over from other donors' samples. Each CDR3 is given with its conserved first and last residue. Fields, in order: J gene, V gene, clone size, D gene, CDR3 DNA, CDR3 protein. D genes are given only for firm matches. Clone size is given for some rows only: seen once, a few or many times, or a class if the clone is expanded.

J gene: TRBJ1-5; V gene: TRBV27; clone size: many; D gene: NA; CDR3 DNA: TGTGCCACCAGGCCCGCCGGGGCACATCAGCCCCAGCATTTT; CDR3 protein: CATRPAGAHQPQHF
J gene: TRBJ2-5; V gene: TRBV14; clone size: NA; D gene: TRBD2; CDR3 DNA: TGTGCCAGCAGCCAAGCGCAGTGGTGGACTAGCGGGAGGGCGGAAGAGACCCAGTACTTC; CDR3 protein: CASSQAQWWTSGRAEETQYF
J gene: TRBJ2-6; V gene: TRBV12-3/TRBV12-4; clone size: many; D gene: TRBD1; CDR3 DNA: TGTGCCAGCAGTCACTCGACAGGGCTTACTGGGGCCAACGTCCTGACTTTC; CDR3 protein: CASSHSTGLTGANVLTF
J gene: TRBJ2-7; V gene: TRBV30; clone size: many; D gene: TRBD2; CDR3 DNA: TGTGCCTGGAGCCGTGGGGGGGGACGGAACTACGAGCAGTACTTC; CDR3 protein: CAWSRGGGRNYEQYF
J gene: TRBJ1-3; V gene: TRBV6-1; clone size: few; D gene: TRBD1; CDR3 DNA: TGTGCCAGCAGTGAACCGACAGGGGCTGGAAACACCATATATTTT; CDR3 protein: CASSEPTGAGNTIYF
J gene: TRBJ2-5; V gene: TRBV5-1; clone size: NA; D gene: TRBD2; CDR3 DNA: TGCGCCACCAGCTTGGGACTAGCGCGAGGTACCCAAGAGACCCAGTACTTC; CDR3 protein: CATSLGLARGTQETQYF
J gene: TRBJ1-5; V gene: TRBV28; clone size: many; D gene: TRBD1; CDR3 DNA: TGTGCCAGCAGTCCTCCGACAGGGGGCGGACAGCCCCAGCATTTT; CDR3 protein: CASSPPTGGGQPQHF
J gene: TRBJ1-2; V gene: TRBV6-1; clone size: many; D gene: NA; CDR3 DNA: TGTGCCAGCAGCCCGGGCCTCTCCGGGCGAGGCTACACCTTC; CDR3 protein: CASSPGLSGRGYTF
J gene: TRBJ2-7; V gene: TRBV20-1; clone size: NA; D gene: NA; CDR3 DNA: TGCAGTGCTCACAACTTTCGGGGCGAGCAGTACTTC; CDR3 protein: CSAHNFRGEQYF
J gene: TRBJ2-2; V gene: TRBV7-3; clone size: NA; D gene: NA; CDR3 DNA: TGTGCCAGCAGCTTAGTGCCGAACACCGGGGAGCTGTTTTTT; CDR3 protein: CASSLVPNTGELFF
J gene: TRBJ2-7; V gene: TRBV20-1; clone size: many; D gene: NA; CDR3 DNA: TGCAGTGCTAGAGTACCTGCGGGCTACGAGCAGTACTTC; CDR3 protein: CSARVPAGYEQYF
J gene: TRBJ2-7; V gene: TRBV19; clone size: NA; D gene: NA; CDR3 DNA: TGTGCCAGTAGCCAACCAAGAGGACTCCGACCCTACGAGCAGTACTTC; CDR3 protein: CASSQPRGLRPYEQYF
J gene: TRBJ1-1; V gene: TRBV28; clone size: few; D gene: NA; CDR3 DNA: TGTGCCAGCAGCCGAGGACCGCCGTGGGGCACTGAAGCTTTCTTT; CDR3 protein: CASSRGPPWGTEAFF
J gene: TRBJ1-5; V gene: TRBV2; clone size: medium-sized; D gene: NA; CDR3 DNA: TGTGCCAGCAGTCGCCTAAATAGCAATCAGCCCCAGCATTTT; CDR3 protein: CASSRLNSNQPQHF
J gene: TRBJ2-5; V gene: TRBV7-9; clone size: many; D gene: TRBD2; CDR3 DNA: TGTGCCAGCAGCCCTCCTAGCGGGAGGGAGGTGGAGACCCAGTACTTC; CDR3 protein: CASSPPSGREVETQYF
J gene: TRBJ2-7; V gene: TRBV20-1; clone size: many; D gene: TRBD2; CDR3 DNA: TGCAGTGCTAGAGACCCGACCGGACTAGACCCCTACGAGCAGTACTTC; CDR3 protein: CSARDPTGLDPYEQYF